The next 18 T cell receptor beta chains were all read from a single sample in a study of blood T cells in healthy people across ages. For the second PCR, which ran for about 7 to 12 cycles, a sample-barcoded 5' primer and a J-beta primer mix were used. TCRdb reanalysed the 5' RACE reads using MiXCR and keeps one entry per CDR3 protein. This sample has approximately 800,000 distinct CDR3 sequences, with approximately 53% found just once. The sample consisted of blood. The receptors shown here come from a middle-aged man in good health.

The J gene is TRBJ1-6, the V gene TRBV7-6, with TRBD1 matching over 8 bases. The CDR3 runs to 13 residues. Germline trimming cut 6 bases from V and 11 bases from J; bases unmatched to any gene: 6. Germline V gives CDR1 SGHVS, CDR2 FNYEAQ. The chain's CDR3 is CASSRTGFPPLHF. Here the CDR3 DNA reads TGTGCCAGCAGTCGGACAGGGTTTCCACCCCTCCACTTT.

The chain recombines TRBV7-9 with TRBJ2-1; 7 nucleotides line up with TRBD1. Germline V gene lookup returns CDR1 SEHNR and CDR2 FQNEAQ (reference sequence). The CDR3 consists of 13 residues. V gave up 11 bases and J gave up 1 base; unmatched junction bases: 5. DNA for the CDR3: TGTGCCTTTCCCAGGGGGTCCTACAATGAGCAGTTCTTC. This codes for CAFPRGSYNEQFF.

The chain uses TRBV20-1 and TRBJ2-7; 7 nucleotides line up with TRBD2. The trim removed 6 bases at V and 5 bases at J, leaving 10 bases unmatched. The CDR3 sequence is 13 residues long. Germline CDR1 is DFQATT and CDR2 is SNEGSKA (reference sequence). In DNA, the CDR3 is TGCAGTGCCGCTAAAAGACTAGCCCACGAGCAGTACTTC. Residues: CSAAKRLAHEQYF.

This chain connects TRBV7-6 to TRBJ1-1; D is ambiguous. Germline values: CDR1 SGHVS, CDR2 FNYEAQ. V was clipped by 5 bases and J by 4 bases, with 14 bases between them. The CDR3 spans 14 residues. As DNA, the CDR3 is TGTGCCAGCAGCCCCATTGGGGTGGGCACTGAAGCTTTCTTT. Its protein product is CASSPIGVGTEAFF.

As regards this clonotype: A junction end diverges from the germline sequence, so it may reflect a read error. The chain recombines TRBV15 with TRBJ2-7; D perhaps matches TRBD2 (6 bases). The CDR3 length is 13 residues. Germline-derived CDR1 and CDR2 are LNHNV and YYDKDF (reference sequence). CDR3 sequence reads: CAASRQSGYEQYF. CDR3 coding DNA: TGTGCCGCCAGCAGGCAAAGCGGGTACGAGCAGTACTTC.

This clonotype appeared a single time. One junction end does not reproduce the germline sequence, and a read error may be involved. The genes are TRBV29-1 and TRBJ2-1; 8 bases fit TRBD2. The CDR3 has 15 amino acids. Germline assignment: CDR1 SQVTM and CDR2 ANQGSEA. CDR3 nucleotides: TGCAGCGTTGGAACGGGACTAGGCTCCCACAATGAGCAGTTCTTC. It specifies CSVGTGLGSHNEQFF.

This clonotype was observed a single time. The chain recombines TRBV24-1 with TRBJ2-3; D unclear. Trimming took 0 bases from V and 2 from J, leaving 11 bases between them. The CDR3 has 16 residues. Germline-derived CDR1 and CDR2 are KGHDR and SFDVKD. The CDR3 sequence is CATSDLRIDFTDTQYF. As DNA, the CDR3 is TGTGCCACCAGTGATTTGCGTATTGACTTCACAGATACGCAGTATTTT.

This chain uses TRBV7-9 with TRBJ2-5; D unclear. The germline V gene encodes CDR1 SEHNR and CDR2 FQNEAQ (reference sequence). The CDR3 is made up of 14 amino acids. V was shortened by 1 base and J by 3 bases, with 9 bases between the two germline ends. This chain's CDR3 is CASSLGLEKETQYF. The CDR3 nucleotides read TGTGCCAGCAGCTTAGGCCTGGAAAAAGAGACCCAGTACTTC.

CDR3 in DNA: TGTGCCAGCAGCGTAGCCGGATACACAGATACGCAGTATTTT. Its protein is CASSVAGYTDTQYF. The chain recombines TRBV9 with TRBJ2-3; unclear D gene. Germline CDR1 reads SGDLS; CDR2 reads YYNGEE. V gave up 0 bases and J gave up 2 bases, with 7 bases separating them. The CDR3 covers 14 residues.

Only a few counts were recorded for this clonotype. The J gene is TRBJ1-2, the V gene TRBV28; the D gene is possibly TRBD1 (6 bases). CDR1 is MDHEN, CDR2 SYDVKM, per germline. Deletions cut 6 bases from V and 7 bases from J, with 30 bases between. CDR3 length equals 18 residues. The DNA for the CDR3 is TGTGCCAGCAGAGACAGTTTAACTGACAGGCCCCCGGTGGGTGGCTACACCTTC. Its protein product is CASRDSLTDRPPVGGYTF.

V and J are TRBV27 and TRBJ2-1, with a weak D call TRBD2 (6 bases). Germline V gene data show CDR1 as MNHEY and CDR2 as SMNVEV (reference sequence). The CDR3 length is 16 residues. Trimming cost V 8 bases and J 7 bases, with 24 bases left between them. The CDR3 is CASQWGVYGRNNEQFF. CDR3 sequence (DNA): TGTGCCAGCCAATGGGGGGTATACGGGAGAAATAATGAGCAGTTCTTC.

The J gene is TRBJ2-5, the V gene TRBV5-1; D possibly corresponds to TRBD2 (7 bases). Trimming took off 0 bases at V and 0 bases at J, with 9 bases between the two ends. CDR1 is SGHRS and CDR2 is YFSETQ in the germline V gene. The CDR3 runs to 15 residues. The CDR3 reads CASSLEGGYQETQYF. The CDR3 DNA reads TGCGCCAGCAGCTTGGAGGGGGGGTACCAAGAGACCCAGTACTTC.

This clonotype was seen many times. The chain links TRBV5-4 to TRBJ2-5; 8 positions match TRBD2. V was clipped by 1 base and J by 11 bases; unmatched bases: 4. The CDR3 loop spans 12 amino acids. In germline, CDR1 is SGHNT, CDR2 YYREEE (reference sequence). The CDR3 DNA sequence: TGTGCCAGCAGCTTGTGGCGGGGGGAGCAGTACTTC. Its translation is CASSLWRGEQYF.

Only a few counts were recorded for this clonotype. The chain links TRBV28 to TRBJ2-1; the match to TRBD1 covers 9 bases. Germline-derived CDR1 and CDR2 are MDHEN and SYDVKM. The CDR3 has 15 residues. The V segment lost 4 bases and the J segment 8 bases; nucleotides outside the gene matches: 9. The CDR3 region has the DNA TGTGCCAGCAGTTCACCGGGACAGGGAGTCCATGAGCAGTTCTTC. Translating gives CASSSPGQGVHEQFF. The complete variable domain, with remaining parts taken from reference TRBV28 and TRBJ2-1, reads DVKVTQSSRYLVKRTGEKVFLECVQDMDHENMFWYRQDPGLGLRLIYFSYDVKMKEKGDIPEGYSVSREKKERFSLILESASTNQTSMYLCASSSPGQGVHEQFFGPGTRLTVL.

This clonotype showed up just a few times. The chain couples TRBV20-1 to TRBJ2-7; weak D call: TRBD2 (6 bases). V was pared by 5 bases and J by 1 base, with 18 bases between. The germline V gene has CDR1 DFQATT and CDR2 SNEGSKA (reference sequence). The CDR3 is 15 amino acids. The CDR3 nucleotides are TGCAGTGCTTGGCCTATGGGAGGACAATCCTACGAGCAGTACTTC. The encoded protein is CSAWPMGGQSYEQYF.

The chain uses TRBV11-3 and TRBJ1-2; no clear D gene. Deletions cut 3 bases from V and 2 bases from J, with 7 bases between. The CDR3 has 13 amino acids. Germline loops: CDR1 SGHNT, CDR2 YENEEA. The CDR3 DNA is TGTGCCAGCAGCTTGTGGGGAAACTATGGCTACACCTTC. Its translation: CASSLWGNYGYTF.

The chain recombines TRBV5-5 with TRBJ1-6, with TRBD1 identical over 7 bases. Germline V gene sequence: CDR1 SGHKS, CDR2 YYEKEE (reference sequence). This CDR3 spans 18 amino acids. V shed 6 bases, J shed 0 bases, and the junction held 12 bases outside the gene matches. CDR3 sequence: CASKTGVGGGSYNSPLHF. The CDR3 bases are TGTGCCAGCAAAACAGGGGTTGGAGGTGGCTCCTATAATTCACCCCTCCACTTT.

The CDR3 nucleotides are TGTGCCAGCAGTGAATTGTTTGGCAGGGGAAACACTGAAGCTTTCTTT. It encodes CASSELFGRGNTEAFF. The chain has TRBV6-1 and TRBJ1-1; D perhaps matches TRBD1 (6 bases). Trimming left V 2 bases short and J 2 bases short, with 15 bases between. This CDR3 is 16 amino acids long. CDR1 is MNHNS, CDR2 SASEGT, per germline.